One TCR beta chain is described in this entry. No cognate antigen has been identified for it. Base qualities are missing; no much larger clone stands one base away. The germline V gene (reference sequence) gives CDR1 as GTSNPN and CDR2 as SVGIG. Trimming removed 5 bases from V and 7 bases from J; the gene matches leave 5 bases unexplained. CDR3 length: 13 amino acids, cysteine to phenylalanine. The CDR3 DNA has 39 bases and is translated from base 1. The immunoSEQ Assay, which uses bias-controlled multiplex PCR amplification of genomic DNA, was used to profile TCRbeta CDR3 regions. Per the authors' processing: To quantify the absolute abundance of each unique TCRbeta CDR3 region, the sequences were collapsed and filtered. Differential abundance was assessed using a binomial (Fisher-equivalent) model and a beta-binomial model in which time-dependent variance fitted from healthy donors was added. Any clone with fewer than 5 combined templates was excluded, and a clone was called differentially abundant if its Benjamini-Hochberg FDR was below 0.01. In the beta-binomial model, variance was expressed as a function of the total template count across the two samples, in the form v = (b*log(k)+a)^2. Entries here come from immuneACCESS through TCRdb and include only in-frame sequences with V and J called. Some clones fail to appear in such tables; in the studies checked, an unresolved V gene covers under half of the shortfall, and the cause of the remainder is unknown. V and J calls plus clone size are reproduced from that table; the DNA served to infer D and trimming. The sample yields around 68,000 clones; about 89% were counted once. Around 4.8% of the sample goes to the ten largest clones.

During the collection period, no infections or other immune events were recorded for the healthy donors. To calibrate time-dependent variance in a beta-binomial model of T-cell clone differential abundance, blood repertoires from healthy donors were used as a training cohort. The training cohort was composed of approximately ten healthy donors, 3 female and 7 male. Donor ages ranged from 29 to 64 years, with an average of around 45 years. Obtained from a commercial supplier, whole blood was collected from each healthy donor at three time points set about 2 weeks apart. For immunosequencing, genomic DNA was extracted from unsorted whole blood. The entry originates in a study of identifying expanded T cells in peripheral blood (dated by TCRdb to about 2019). As for the study more broadly: Four technical replicates, made by sequencing separate aliquots from the same pool of genomic DNA, were compared pairwise. What the work shows at the level of the full study, not this receptor alone: The binomial model flagged approximately 1.1 differentially abundant clones between technical replicates but approximately 16 over around two weeks and over 18 over approximately 4 weeks. For all healthy donors, the variance in clone template counts between roughly 2-week samples rose significantly as total template count increased. Both the number of clones called differentially abundant and the false-positive rate were significantly reduced by the beta-binomial model across all healthy-donor time intervals. The authors expected that over much longer intervals, such as months to years, biological variance in healthy repertoires might increase even further.

The chain uses TRBV30 and TRBJ1-6; 7 of the junction bases match TRBD1. The TCR comes from a person aged 18 to 69 in good health. Sequences were obtained from blood. The CDR3 protein: CAWDRAENSPLHF. The DNA sequence is as follows: TGTGCCTGGGACAGGGCAGAGAATTCACCCCTCCACTTT.